This T cell receptor beta chain comes out of a study of radiotherapy plus CTLA-4 blockade in lung cancer. About the research overall: Objective responses arose in roughly 18% of patients, and around 30% experienced disease control.

Comments on this clone: Antigen unknown.

TCRdb's table, derived via immunoSEQ multiplex PCR, lists solely in-frame clones and lacks some. Among about 46,000 clones listed, about 76% were seen once. Ipilimumab CTLA-4 blockade and focal radiation were given to patients with chemo-refractory metastatic non-small-cell lung cancer. The germline V gene has CDR1 SGHAT and CDR2 FQNNGV. J lost 5 bases, V lost 2 bases, and 7 bases had no gene match. The CDR3 runs 15 residues. Study-wide results and limits: Radiotherapy plus ipilimumab was followed by expansion in blood of tumor-derived TCR clones. The authors reported that early blood T cell clone dynamics, with interferon-beta, best predicted response.

The sample here was peripheral blood, taken from a patient treated with radiotherapy plus ipilimumab. This TCR derives from a human donor with non-small cell lung cancer whose response to radiotherapy plus ipilimumab could not be evaluated. The V and J genes are TRBV11-2 and TRBJ2-5, with 8 bases matching TRBD2. The DNA for the CDR3 is TGTGCCAGCAGCTTACCCAGCGGGAGCGCCGAGACCCAGTACTTC. Translated, it gives CASSLPSGSAETQYF.